Only a few counts were recorded for the clone carrying this TCR beta chain. TCRdb redid the calling of the 5' RACE reads with MiXCR, one entry per CDR3 protein. The profile covers 450,000 to 500,000 distinct CDR3 sequences, with around an eighth appearing a single time and 0.8% to 1% taken by the ten largest. The sample comes from a study of identical twins. These data are also associated with another study on yellow fever vaccine responses in identical twins.

The receptor was isolated from a woman aged 18-30 years in good health. Input material: CD4+ T cells sorted from blood.

As DNA, the CDR3 is TGTGCCAGCAGCCAAGGACTGGAGAACACTGAAGCTTTCTTT. Protein sequence: CASSQGLENTEAFF. The chain combines TRBV3-1 with TRBJ1-1; D call uncertain. The CDR3 runs 14 residues. V was trimmed by 1 base and J by 1 base, leaving 7 bases between them. Per germline, CDR1 LGHDT and CDR2 YNNKEL (reference sequence).